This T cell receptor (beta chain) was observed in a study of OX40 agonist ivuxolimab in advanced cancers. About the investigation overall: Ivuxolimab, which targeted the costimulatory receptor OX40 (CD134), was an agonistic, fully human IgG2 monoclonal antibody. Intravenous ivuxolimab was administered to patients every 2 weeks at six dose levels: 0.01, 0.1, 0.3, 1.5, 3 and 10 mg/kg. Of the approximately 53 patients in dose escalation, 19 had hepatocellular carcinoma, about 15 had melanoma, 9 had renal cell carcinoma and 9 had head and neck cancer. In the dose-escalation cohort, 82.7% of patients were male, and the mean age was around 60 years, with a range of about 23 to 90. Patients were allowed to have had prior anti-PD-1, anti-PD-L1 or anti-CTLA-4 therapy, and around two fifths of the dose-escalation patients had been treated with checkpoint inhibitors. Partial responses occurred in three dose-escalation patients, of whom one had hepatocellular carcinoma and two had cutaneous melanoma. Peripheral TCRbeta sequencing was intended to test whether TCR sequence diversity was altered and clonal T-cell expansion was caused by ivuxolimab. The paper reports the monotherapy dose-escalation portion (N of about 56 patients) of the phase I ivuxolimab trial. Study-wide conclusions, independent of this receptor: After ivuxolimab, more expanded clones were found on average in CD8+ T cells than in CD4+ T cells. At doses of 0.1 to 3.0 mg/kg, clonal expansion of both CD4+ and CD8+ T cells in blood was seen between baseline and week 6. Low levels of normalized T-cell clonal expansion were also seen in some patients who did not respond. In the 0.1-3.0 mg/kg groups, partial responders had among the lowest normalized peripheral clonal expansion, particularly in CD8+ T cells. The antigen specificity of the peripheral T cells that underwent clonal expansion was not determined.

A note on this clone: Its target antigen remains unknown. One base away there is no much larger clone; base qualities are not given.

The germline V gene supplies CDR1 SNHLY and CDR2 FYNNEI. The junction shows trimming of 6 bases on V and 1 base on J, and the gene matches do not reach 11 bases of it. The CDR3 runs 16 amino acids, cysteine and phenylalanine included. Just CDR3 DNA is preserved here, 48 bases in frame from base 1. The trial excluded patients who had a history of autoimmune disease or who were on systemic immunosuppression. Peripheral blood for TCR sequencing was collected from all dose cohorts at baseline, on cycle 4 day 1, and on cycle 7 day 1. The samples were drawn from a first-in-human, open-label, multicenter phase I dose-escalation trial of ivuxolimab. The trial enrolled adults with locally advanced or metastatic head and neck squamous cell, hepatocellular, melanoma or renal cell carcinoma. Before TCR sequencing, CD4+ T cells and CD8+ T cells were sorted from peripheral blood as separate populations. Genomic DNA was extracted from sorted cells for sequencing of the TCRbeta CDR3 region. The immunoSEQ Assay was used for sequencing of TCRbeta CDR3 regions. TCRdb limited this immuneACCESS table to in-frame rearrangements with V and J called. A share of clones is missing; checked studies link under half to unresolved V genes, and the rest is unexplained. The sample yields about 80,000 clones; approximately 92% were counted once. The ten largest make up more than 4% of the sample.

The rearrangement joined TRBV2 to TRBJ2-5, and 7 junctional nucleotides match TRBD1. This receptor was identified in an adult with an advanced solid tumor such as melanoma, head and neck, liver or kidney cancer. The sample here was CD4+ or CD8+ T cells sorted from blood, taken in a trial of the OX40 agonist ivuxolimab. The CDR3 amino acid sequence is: CASRPNRGGVQETQYF. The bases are TGTGCCAGCAGACCCAACAGGGGTGGGGTCCAAGAGACCCAGTACTTC.